The 19 T cell receptor beta chains below were found in one sample sequenced in a study of beta chain features in type 1 diabetes. General study results and limits: All four CD4+ subsets of Type 1 diabetes patients contained TCRB CDR3s that were moderately but significantly shorter.

The antigens these receptors bind are not known. The entirety of the isolated RNA underwent reverse transcription, so expressed TCRB transcripts were sequenced. Sequenced by immunoSEQ multiplex PCR; TCRdb stores in-frame clones only, minus some. This table holds about 170,000 clones, approximately 8.1% found once. The specimen was central memory CD4+ T cells from blood. These receptors all come from a man younger than 35 with type 1 diabetes.

This clone appeared many times. J is TRBJ2-6 and V is TRBV29-1; no definite D call. This CDR3 is 16 amino acids long. Germline CDR1 reads SQVTM; CDR2 reads ANQGSEA. Trimming removed 0 bases at V and 2 bases at J, with 11 bases between. In DNA, the CDR3 is TGCAGCGTTGAAGAACGCGAAGAGGCTGGGGCCAACGTCCTGACTTTC. It encodes CSVEEREEAGANVLTF.

This clone was seen a few times. The chain links TRBV16 to TRBJ1-5; D perhaps matches TRBD1 (6 bases). The germline V gene has CDR1 KGHSY and CDR2 FQNENV. Trimming stripped 1 base from V and 4 bases from J, with 11 bases between. The CDR3 has 15 amino acids. The CDR3 DNA reads TGTGCCAGCAGCCAATTCGGCAGGGGTAATCAGCCCCAGCATTTT. This codes for CASSQFGRGNQPQHF.

With regard to this clone: In the same sample, other DNA sequences code for this CDR3. The chain links TRBV7-2 to TRBJ2-2, with D unresolved. The CDR3 length is 12 residues. V gave up 4 bases and J gave up 3 bases, with 3 bases separating them. The germline gives CDR1 SGHTA, CDR2 FQGNSA. The CDR3 is CASSSDTGELFF. The CDR3 DNA reads TGTGCCAGCAGCTCCGACACCGGGGAGCTGTTTTTT. Full variable domain (rest looked up from reference TRBV7-2 and TRBJ2-2): GAGVSQSPSNKVTEKGKDVELRCDPISGHTALYWYRQSLGQGLEFLIYFQGNSAPDKSGLPSDRFSAERTGGSVSTLTIQRTQQEDSAVYLCASSSDTGELFFGEGSRLTVL.

The chain recombines TRBV14 with TRBJ1-2, with D possibly matching TRBD1 (5 bases). The CDR3 contains 14 residues. The V end was cut by 4 bases, the J end by 5 bases, with 14 bases between. Germline CDR1 is SGHDN and CDR2 is FVKESK. CDR3 amino acids: CASSPRGAGYGYTF. In DNA, the CDR3 is TGTGCCAGCAGCCCCCGTGGGGCAGGATATGGCTACACCTTC.

The chain employs TRBV18 and TRBJ1-1, with D maybe TRBD1 (5 bases). CDR1 and CDR2 from the germline V gene are KGHSH and LQKENI. V lost 6 bases to trimming and J lost 0 bases, with 11 bases between them. The length of the CDR3 is 14 residues. The CDR3, as DNA: TGTGCCAGCTCCCGACCGACAGTGAACACTGAAGCTTTCTTT. Its translation: CASSRPTVNTEAFF.

This chain uses TRBV2 with TRBJ1-4; D gene ambiguous. Germline V gene sequence: CDR1 SNHLY, CDR2 FYNNEI. There are 13 residues in the CDR3. Deletions cut 7 bases from V and 7 bases from J, with 13 bases between. As DNA, the CDR3 is TGTGCCAGCACCCTGGAGAGACGTGAAAAACTGTTTTTT. This sequence encodes CASTLERREKLFF.

This clone was found a few times. The chain couples TRBV28 to TRBJ2-1; TRBD2 matches at 7 bases. With 6 bases clipped from V and 8 bases from J, the junction kept 13 bases outside the gene matches. Germline V CDR1 and CDR2: MDHEN, SYDVKM. This CDR3 spans 15 amino acids. CDR3 in amino acids: CASSEWSNAGDEQFF. CDR3 nucleotide sequence: TGTGCCAGCAGCGAGTGGAGCAACGCGGGGGATGAGCAGTTCTTC.

The rearrangement joins TRBV9 to TRBJ1-2; D possibly corresponds to TRBD1 (5 bases). V was shortened by 5 bases and J by 3 bases, with 14 bases between the two germline ends. CDR1 SGDLS and CDR2 YYNGEE come from the germline V gene. The CDR3 is 14 amino acids. The CDR3 is CASSERDFDYGYTF. The CDR3 region has the DNA TGTGCCAGCAGTGAGCGGGACTTCGACTATGGCTACACCTTC.

The chain recombines TRBV29-1 with TRBJ1-1, with a tentative D call TRBD1 (5 bases). CDR3 length equals 13 residues. The V and J ends lost 3 bases and 5 bases respectively, with 13 bases between them. Germline loops: CDR1 SQVTM, CDR2 ANQGSEA. This chain's CDR3 is CSVDPQGGTEAFF. The CDR3 DNA follows: TGCAGCGTTGATCCGCAGGGTGGGACTGAAGCTTTCTTT.

The chain recombines TRBV30 with TRBJ1-6; unclear D gene. This CDR3 has 13 amino acids. Trimming pared 5 bases from V and 0 bases from J, leaving 5 bases between. In germline, CDR1 is GTSNPN, CDR2 SVGIG (reference sequence). The CDR3 DNA follows: TGTGCCTGGGCGAGCTCCTATAATTCACCCCTCCACTTT. Its protein product is CAWASSYNSPLHF.

The DNA for the CDR3 is TGTGCCAGCAGCAAACCTTACCAGGGGGCAGAGCAGTTCTTC. Protein product: CASSKPYQGAEQFF. V gene TRBV7-2 combines with J gene TRBJ2-1, with 8 bases matching TRBD1. CDR1 is SGHTA and CDR2 is FQGNSA in the germline V gene. The V gene end was trimmed by 5 bases and the J gene end by 10 bases; junction bases not matched to a gene: 10. The CDR3 totals 14 residues.

In its sample, this clone was seen many times. V usage is TRBV4-2 and J usage is TRBJ2-4, with 8 bases matching TRBD2. This CDR3 has 19 residues. From germline, CDR1 is LGHNA and CDR2 YNFKEQ. V shed 0 bases, J shed 8 bases, and the junction held 18 bases outside the gene matches. The CDR3 spells CASSQDAPGRADLADIQYF. Here the CDR3 DNA reads TGTGCCAGCAGCCAAGACGCCCCCGGGAGGGCCGATTTAGCGGACATTCAGTACTTC.

This clone has at least ten counts. The CDR3 DNA reads TGCAGCGTTTCAGGACAGACGTACGAGCAGTACTTC. This encodes CSVSGQTYEQYF. The gene calls are TRBV29-1 and TRBJ2-7; D may be TRBD1 (6 bases). V was shortened by 5 bases and J by 4 bases, with 12 bases between the two germline ends. The CDR3 length is 12 residues. The germline gives CDR1 SQVTM, CDR2 ANQGSEA.

This clone has only a few counts. The J gene is TRBJ2-7, the V gene TRBV4-2, with 9 bases that match TRBD1. Trimming at V came to 3 bases and at J to 3 bases, leaving 3 bases not matched to a gene. The length of the CDR3 is 14 residues. Germline V lookup: CDR1 LGHNA, CDR2 YNFKEQ. CDR3 coding DNA: TGTGCCAGCAGCCAGCCGGGACAGGGCTACGAGCAGTACTTC. This gives the protein CASSQPGQGYEQYF.

This clone was counted only a few times. The chain links TRBV15 to TRBJ2-7; tentative D call: TRBD2 (6 bases). In germline, CDR1 is LNHNV, CDR2 YYDKDF (reference sequence). The CDR3 has 14 residues. CDR3 DNA: TGTGACTCAAGCCGGCGGGACTGCCTACAGAAGCAGTACTTC. Its translation is CDSSRRDCLQKQYF. The variable domain in full, completed from reference TRBV15 and TRBJ2-7, reads DAMVIQNPRYQVTQFGKPVTLSCSQTLNHNVMYWYQQKSSQAPKLLFHYYDKDFNNEADTPDNFQSRRPNTSFCFLDIRSPGLGDTAMYLCDSSRRDCLQKQYFGPGTRLTVT.

V is TRBV11-2 and J is TRBJ2-1; 7 bases fit TRBD2. This CDR3 contains 14 residues. V shed 0 bases, J shed 6 bases, and the junction held 2 bases outside the gene matches. From germline, CDR1 is SGHAT and CDR2 FQNNGV. CDR3 nucleotides: TGTGCCAGCAGCTTAGATTGGACTAGCAATGAGCAGTTCTTC. Translated: CASSLDWTSNEQFF.

This sequence joins TRBV9 and TRBJ2-5; possible D gene TRBD1, 6 bases. Trimming stripped 1 base from V and 1 base from J, with 8 bases between. Germline V gene sequence: CDR1 SGDLS, CDR2 YYNGEE. The CDR3 is made up of 14 amino acids. The CDR3 coding sequence is TGTGCCAGCAGCGTAAGGGGGTTCCAAGAGACCCAGTACTTC. Its protein is CASSVRGFQETQYF.

This clone has a count of ten or more. Other DNA sequences of this sample code for an identical CDR3. The chain employs TRBV5-4 and TRBJ2-1; 10 nucleotides line up with TRBD2. Looked up from germline, CDR1 is SGHNT and CDR2 is YYREEE (reference sequence). The trim removed 0 bases at V and 0 bases at J, leaving 0 bases unmatched. The CDR3 runs to 16 residues. In DNA form, the CDR3 reads TGTGCCAGCAGCTTGGCTAGCGGGAGCTCCTACAATGAGCAGTTCTTC. This encodes CASSLASGSSYNEQFF.

The chain combines TRBV5-4 with TRBJ1-1; tentative D call: TRBD1 (5 bases). The V gene's germline CDR1 is SGHNT and CDR2 YYREEE (reference sequence). The germline V and J ends were trimmed by 5 bases and 7 bases, with 18 bases remaining between them. The CDR3 length is 14 residues. As DNA, the CDR3 is TGTGCCAGCAGTAAAGGTGGTGACAGCGTTGAAGCTTTCTTT. Its protein product is CASSKGGDSVEAFF.